The 27 T cell receptor beta chains below all came from one sample that was sequenced in a study of vaccination and CD4 T cells after COVID-19. Described treatment: approximately nine-day PBMC culture with coronavirus spike peptide pools or control peptides (ViraFEST assay). Sequenced with the Oncomine TCR Beta short-read assay was DNA taken from cultured CD4+ T cells. MiXCR, applied by TCRdb to the PCR reads, yields one record per CDR3 protein. Here the sample spans about 8,000 distinct CDR3 sequences, about half being singletons. Their specific antigens are unknown. Sequenced: CD4+ T cells from blood, cultured in vitro. The receptors come from a human donor who had recovered from COVID-19.

The rearrangement joins TRBV19 to TRBJ1-5; no reliable D call. V was shortened by 3 bases and J by 9 bases, with 18 bases between the two germline ends. From germline, CDR1 is LNHDA and CDR2 SQIVND (reference sequence). This CDR3 contains 15 residues. The CDR3 bases are TGTGCCAGTAGTATTAATAGGGCCGTTAACTCGCCCCAGCATTTT. This codes for CASSINRAVNSPQHF.

The CDR3 DNA reads as TGTGCCACCAGTGTACCCGCCGCGCGGCAGGGCCCTAGCGGGAGGCCCGGTACCGGGGAGCTGTTTTTT. It specifies CATSVPAARQGPSGRPGTGELFF. The chain couples TRBV24-1 to TRBJ2-2; 11 bases are shared with TRBD2. Germline lookup yields CDR1 KGHDR and CDR2 SFDVKD. V dropped 5 bases and J dropped 5; count of bases not matched to a gene: 27. CDR3 size: 23 residues.

This clonotype was seen only a few times. The rearrangement joins TRBV2 to TRBJ2-7, with D unresolved. CDR3 length equals 12 residues. In germline, CDR1 is SNHLY, CDR2 FYNNEI. The V end was cut by 5 bases, the J end by 0 bases, with 5 bases between. The CDR3 region has the DNA TGTGCCAGCAGTACTTTCTCCTACGAGCAGTACTTC. Translated: CASSTFSYEQYF.

This chain uses TRBV18 with TRBJ1-1, with TRBD1 matching 8 bases. The V segment lost 5 bases and the J segment 5 bases; nucleotides outside the gene matches: 4. Germline-derived CDR1 and CDR2 are KGHSH and LQKENI. This CDR3 is 13 amino acids long. The CDR3 is CASSNRGGTEAFF. In DNA, the CDR3 is TGTGCCAGCTCAAACAGGGGGGGGACTGAAGCTTTCTTT.

This clonotype has just one count. The rearrangement links TRBV7-6 to TRBJ2-7; D ambiguous. V was pared by 1 base and J by 6 bases, with 13 bases between. This CDR3 contains 14 residues. Germline V CDR1 and CDR2: SGHVS, FNYEAQ. The CDR3 coding sequence is TGTGCCAGCAGCTTAGGGGGTAAAGGCGGCGAGCAGTACTTC. This encodes CASSLGGKGGEQYF.

This chain links TRBV19 with TRBJ1-2; D call uncertain. CDR1 and CDR2 from the germline V gene are LNHDA and SQIVND (reference sequence). Between the trimmed V and J ends, which lost 5 bases and 4 bases, there was a span of 11 bases. This CDR3 has 13 residues. The CDR3 region is CASSQTRGYGYTF. The CDR3, as DNA: TGTGCCAGTAGTCAGACCCGGGGCTATGGCTACACCTTC.

This clonotype was picked up a small number of times. The chain has TRBV4-1 and TRBJ1-1; weak D call: TRBD1 (5 bases). This CDR3 spans 17 amino acids. Looked up from germline, CDR1 is MGHRA and CDR2 is YSYEKL. Trimming left V 4 bases short and J 1 base short, with 19 bases between. In DNA, the CDR3 is TGCGCCAGCAGCCCCGGACCTACTCGCGGGGCGAACACTGAAGCTTTCTTT. This gives the protein CASSPGPTRGANTEAFF.

The genes are TRBV20-1 and TRBJ1-2; unclear D gene. This CDR3 contains 12 residues. Germline V lookup: CDR1 DFQATT, CDR2 SNEGSKA (reference sequence). V was trimmed by 1 base and J by 7 bases, leaving 10 bases between them. The CDR3 sequence is CSARVTTLGYTF. Written as DNA, the CDR3 is TGCAGTGCTAGAGTAACGACACTTGGCTACACCTTC.

The V and J genes are TRBV6-1 and TRBJ1-5; D might be TRBD1 (6 bases). Germline values: CDR1 MNHNS, CDR2 SASEGT. V lost 1 base to trimming and J lost 5 bases, with 21 bases between them. The CDR3 consists of 18 residues. In nucleotides, the CDR3 is TGTGCCAGCAGTGAAGGTGGGAGGGAGGGGACAAGGTATCAGCCCCAGCATTTT. Protein product: CASSEGGREGTRYQPQHF.

The sample holds a few counts of this clonotype. The chain links TRBV7-3 to TRBJ2-5, with D perhaps being TRBD1 or TRBD2 (6 bases each). Germline values: CDR1 SGHTA, CDR2 FQGTGA. V was trimmed by 5 bases and J by 4 bases, leaving 17 bases between them. The CDR3 is 15 amino acids. This CDR3 reads CASSPGGGLGETQYF. The CDR3 DNA is TGTGCCAGCAGCCCTGGTGGGGGGCTTGGAGAGACCCAGTACTTC.

This chain links TRBV19 with TRBJ1-1; weak D call: TRBD1 (5 bases). The V and J ends lost 2 bases and 8 bases respectively, with 12 bases between them. Per germline, CDR1 LNHDA and CDR2 SQIVND (reference sequence). This CDR3 comprises 13 residues. CDR3 in amino acids: CASSITGGGEAFF. CDR3 nucleotides: TGTGCCAGTAGTATAACCGGGGGTGGGGAAGCTTTCTTT.

V is TRBV7-2 and J is TRBJ2-5; D remains ambiguous. Between the trimmed V and J ends, which lost 3 bases and 4 bases, there was a span of 18 bases. The CDR3 loop spans 16 amino acids. The V gene's germline CDR1 is SGHTA and CDR2 FQGNSA. CDR3 bases: TGTGCCAGCAGCTTGGCACAGCCCTCCGGGTTAGAGACCCAGTACTTC. Its protein product is CASSLAQPSGLETQYF. The full variable domain, with the rest looked up from reference TRBV7-2 and TRBJ2-5, is GAGVSQSPSNKVTEKGKDVELRCDPISGHTALYWYRQSLGQGLEFLIYFQGNSAPDKSGLPSDRFSAERTGGSVSTLTIQRTQQEDSAVYLCASSLAQPSGLETQYFGPGTRLLVL.

This clonotype appeared a few times. The chain joins TRBV7-2 to TRBJ1-1; D gene uncertain. V gave up 3 bases and J gave up 1 base, with 6 bases separating them. The V gene's germline CDR1 is SGHTA and CDR2 FQGNSA. The CDR3 has 13 amino acids. The CDR3 reads CASSFDQNTEAFF. CDR3 DNA sequence: TGTGCCAGCAGCTTTGACCAGAACACTGAAGCTTTCTTT.

J is TRBJ2-7 and V is TRBV6-2 or TRBV6-3; the match to TRBD2 covers 10 bases. V lost 8 bases to trimming and J lost 3 bases; unmatched junction nucleotides: 4. Germline CDR1 is MNHEY and CDR2 is SVGEGT. The CDR3 is 13 residues long. The CDR3 loop is CASGTSEFYEQYF. In DNA, the CDR3 is TGTGCCAGCGGGACTAGCGAATTCTACGAGCAGTACTTC.

V gene TRBV7-2 combines with J gene TRBJ2-2; a possible D gene is TRBD1 (6 bases). V dropped 4 bases and J dropped 11 bases, with 11 bases sitting between them. This CDR3 region has 12 residues. Germline V gene data show CDR1 as SGHTA and CDR2 as FQGNSA. Here the CDR3 reads CASSSTGTELFF. In DNA, the CDR3 is TGTGCCAGCAGCTCAACCGGGACAGAGCTGTTTTTT.

V is TRBV10-1 and J is TRBJ2-3; D unclear. This CDR3 has 11 residues. Germline V gene sequence: CDR1 WNHNN, CDR2 SYGVQD (reference sequence). Trimming took off 8 bases at V and 11 bases at J, with 14 bases between the two ends. The CDR3: CASAPGDGQYF. The CDR3, as DNA: TGCGCCAGCGCTCCAGGTGATGGGCAGTATTTT.

By share of the sample, this clonotype is hyperexpanded. The chain combines TRBV27 with TRBJ2-3, with unresolved D. Germline values: CDR1 MNHEY, CDR2 SMNVEV (reference sequence). Trimming pared 2 bases from V and 6 bases from J, leaving 12 bases between. The length of the CDR3 is 14 residues. CDR3 sequence: CASSLSRVWDTQYF. Here the CDR3 DNA reads TGTGCCAGCAGTTTAAGCCGGGTTTGGGATACGCAGTATTTT.

The chain couples TRBV6-5 to TRBJ2-1, with D hard to call. Germline loops: CDR1 MNHEY, CDR2 SVGAGI. V was pared by 2 bases and J by 2 bases, with 4 bases between. This CDR3 is built from 13 residues. The CDR3 sequence is CASSYRAYNEQFF. The CDR3 DNA is TGTGCCAGCAGTTACAGGGCCTACAATGAGCAGTTCTTC.

The chain recombines TRBV6-1 with TRBJ1-1; no firm D call. Germline assignment: CDR1 MNHNS and CDR2 SASEGT. The CDR3 spans 16 residues. Deletions cut 4 bases from V and 5 bases from J, with 20 bases between. Here the CDR3 reads CASSGERYGLDTEAFF. The CDR3 coding sequence is TGTGCCAGCAGTGGCGAGAGGTATGGACTGGATACTGAAGCTTTCTTT.

This clonotype was counted a few times. This chain connects TRBV7-2 to TRBJ1-6, with D perhaps matching TRBD1 (5 bases). Germline V gene lookup returns CDR1 SGHTA and CDR2 FQGNSA. The CDR3 consists of 16 residues. Trimming cost V 2 bases and J 8 bases, with 16 bases left between them. The CDR3 DNA sequence: TGTGCCAGCAGCTTAAGGAACAGACCGGGGGATTCACCCCTCCACTTT. Translation gives CASSLRNRPGDSPLHF. Full variable domain (outside the CDR3, taken from reference TRBV7-2 and TRBJ1-6): GAGVSQSPSNKVTEKGKDVELRCDPISGHTALYWYRQSLGQGLEFLIYFQGNSAPDKSGLPSDRFSAERTGGSVSTLTIQRTQQEDSAVYLCASSLRNRPGDSPLHFGNGTRLTVT.

The CDR3 protein is CASSQGGGAEETQYF. In DNA, the CDR3 is TGCGCCAGCAGCCAAGGGGGGGGGGCAGAAGAGACCCAGTACTTC. V gene TRBV4-3 combines with J gene TRBJ2-5, with a tentative D call TRBD2 (7 bases). From germline, CDR1 is LGHNA and CDR2 YSLEER. V gave up 1 base and J gave up 3 bases, with 12 bases separating them. The CDR3 is made up of 15 amino acids.

By its share, this clonotype is medium-sized. The rearrangement joins TRBV6-1 to TRBJ2-5; TRBD1 agrees at 10 bases. The V and J ends lost 5 bases and 2 bases, in that order; junction bases with no gene match: 11. The length of the CDR3 is 17 residues. Looked up from germline, CDR1 is MNHNS and CDR2 is SASEGT. The CDR3 reads CASSPSFRDRGQETQYF. DNA of the CDR3: TGTGCCAGCAGTCCCTCTTTTCGGGACAGGGGACAAGAGACCCAGTACTTC.

The chain employs TRBV15 and TRBJ2-5, with 9 bases aligning to TRBD2. This CDR3 is 19 amino acids long. Trimming took 0 bases from V and 5 from J; bases not matched to a gene: 16. Germline CDR1 reads LNHNV; CDR2 reads YYDKDF (reference sequence). The CDR3 nucleotides read TGTGCCACCAGCAGAGATCTCCTCAAAGTAGCGGGAGATTTTGAGACCCAGTACTTC. Residues: CATSRDLLKVAGDFETQYF.

The chain has TRBV27 and TRBJ1-6; D gene ambiguous. Germline V gene lookup returns CDR1 MNHEY and CDR2 SMNVEV (reference sequence). V lost 4 bases and J lost 4, with 14 bases in between. The CDR3 sequence is 16 residues long. The CDR3 reads CASSSPSRRYNSPLHF. The CDR3 coding sequence is TGTGCCAGCAGTTCACCTTCCCGCCGGTATAATTCACCCCTCCACTTT.

The V call is TRBV20-1, the J call TRBJ2-3, with 8 positions matching TRBD2. The CDR3 is 14 amino acids. CDR1 is DFQATT, CDR2 SNEGSKA, per germline (reference sequence). Trimming cost V 5 bases and J 0 bases; bases outside gene matches: 4. The CDR3 is CSAPIAGSTDTQYF. The DNA of the CDR3 is TGCAGTGCTCCTATAGCGGGGAGCACAGATACGCAGTATTTT.

In this sample, this clonotype turned up a few times. The V call is TRBV7-2, the J call TRBJ1-5; 8 nucleotides agree with TRBD1. The V gene end was trimmed by 1 base and the J gene end by 12 bases; junction bases not matched to a gene: 5. Germline assignment: CDR1 SGHTA and CDR2 FQGNSA. This CDR3 is built from 13 residues. This CDR3 is CASSLGRDRFQHF. CDR3 sequence (DNA): TGTGCCAGCAGCTTAGGCCGGGACAGGTTCCAGCATTTT.

V is TRBV5-1 and J is TRBJ2-3, with D possibly matching TRBD1 (5 bases). The CDR3 covers 15 residues. Germline CDR1 is SGHRS and CDR2 is YFSETQ. Trimming removed 0 bases from V and 0 bases from J, with 8 bases in between. CDR3 nucleotides: TGCGCCAGCAGCTTGGCCCAGGGAAGCACAGATACGCAGTATTTT. Amino acid sequence: CASSLAQGSTDTQYF. The entire variable domain, with the rest obtained from reference TRBV5-1 and TRBJ2-3, is as follows: KAGVTQTPRYLIKTRGQQVTLSCSPISGHRSVSWYQQTPGQGLQFLFEYFSETQRNKGNFPGRFSGRQFSNSRSEMNVSTLELGDSALYLCASSLAQGSTDTQYFGPGTRLTVL.